These 21 T cell receptor beta chains came from one sample sequenced in a study of shared clonotypes between healthy human individuals. Assay: immunoSEQ multiplex PCR; the TCRdb copy retains only in-frame clones and omits some. The sample yields about 2 million clones, roughly 94% seen once. Naive CD8 populations comprised CD45RO-negative cells positively selected for CCR7, excluding terminally differentiated effector memory CD45RA+ cells. Material for sequencing was naive CD8+ T cells sorted from blood. These receptors originate from a man in his late teens or twenties in good health.

In the case of this clone: Other DNA sequences in this sample translate to the same CDR3. The chain is built from TRBV5-1 and TRBJ2-7; D perhaps matches TRBD2 (5 bases). The germline CDR1 and CDR2 sequences are SGHRS and YFSETQ. This CDR3 contains 13 residues. Trimming cost V 0 bases and J 3 bases, with 7 bases left between them. CDR3 protein: CASSLGGLYEQYF. The CDR3 DNA reads as TGCGCCAGCAGCTTGGGCGGGCTCTACGAGCAGTACTTC. Full variable domain (remainder filled in from reference TRBV5-1 and TRBJ2-7): KAGVTQTPRYLIKTRGQQVTLSCSPISGHRSVSWYQQTPGQGLQFLFEYFSETQRNKGNFPGRFSGRQFSNSRSEMNVSTLELGDSALYLCASSLGGLYEQYFGPGTRLTVT.

V usage is TRBV5-6 and J usage is TRBJ2-7; D is undetermined. Germline V gene data show CDR1 as SGHDT and CDR2 as YYEEEE. The CDR3 has 13 residues. Between the trimmed V and J ends, which lost 1 base and 5 bases, there was a span of 10 bases. CDR3 nucleotide sequence: TGTGCCAGCAGCTTGTTACCAATCGACGAGCAGTACTTC. Translating it yields CASSLLPIDEQYF.

On this clone: This sample also contains other DNA sequences that code for the same CDR3. The V call is TRBV6-1, the J call TRBJ1-3; D gene uncertain. The CDR3 has 14 residues. V gave up 2 bases and J gave up 2 bases, with 7 bases separating them. Looked up from germline, CDR1 is MNHNS and CDR2 is SASEGT. The CDR3 sequence is CASSEPGAGNTIYF. DNA for the CDR3: TGTGCCAGCAGTGAACCTGGGGCTGGAAACACCATATATTTT.

This chain uses TRBV30 with TRBJ1-1; the D gene is possibly TRBD1 (6 bases). CDR1 and CDR2 (germline): GTSNPN, SVGIG (reference sequence). Deletions cut 3 bases from V and 0 bases from J, with 11 bases between. The CDR3 has 14 residues. In DNA form, the CDR3 reads TGTGCCTGGAGCCTCGGACAGTTGAACACTGAAGCTTTCTTT. Its protein product is CAWSLGQLNTEAFF.

The chain combines TRBV30 with TRBJ2-4, with D maybe TRBD1 (5 bases). The ends were cut back, 0 bases at V and 3 bases at J, with 12 bases in the middle. CDR3 length: 15 amino acids. The germline gives CDR1 GTSNPN, CDR2 SVGIG (reference sequence). CDR3 loop: CAWSVGQGNKNIQYF. The CDR3 DNA sequence: TGTGCCTGGAGTGTAGGGCAGGGAAACAAAAACATTCAGTACTTC.

The chain employs TRBV30 and TRBJ1-1; perhaps TRBD1 as D (6 bases). This CDR3 is built from 11 residues. Germline assignment: CDR1 GTSNPN and CDR2 SVGIG (reference sequence). Trimming left V 5 bases short and J 8 bases short, with 12 bases between. The CDR3 coding sequence is TGTGCCTGGGGCAGGGGATTAGAAGCTTTCTTT. As protein: CAWGRGLEAFF.

The rearrangement links TRBV2 to TRBJ2-3, with D tentatively TRBD1 or TRBD2 (5 bases each). The CDR3 length is 17 residues. Trimming pared 6 bases from V and 0 bases from J, leaving 19 bases between. Germline V lookup: CDR1 SNHLY, CDR2 FYNNEI. Here the CDR3 reads CASSDDEGSPSTDTQYF. CDR3 DNA sequence: TGTGCCAGCAGCGACGACGAGGGGTCCCCCAGCACAGATACGCAGTATTTT.

The chain has TRBV7-3 and TRBJ2-3; D tentatively reads TRBD1 or TRBD2 (5 bases each). The CDR3 consists of 16 residues. V dropped 5 bases and J dropped 2 bases, with 17 bases sitting between them. Germline CDR1 is SGHTA and CDR2 is FQGTGA. This CDR3 is CASSPGTVLNTDTQYF. CDR3 bases: TGTGCCAGCAGCCCCGGGACGGTCCTCAACACAGATACGCAGTATTTT.

This clone was observed a single time. The gene calls are TRBV9 and TRBJ2-1; D call uncertain. The V end lost 0 bases, the J end lost 8 bases, and 9 bases lay between the germline ends. This CDR3 comprises 13 residues. CDR1 and CDR2 (germline): SGDLS, YYNGEE. The CDR3 protein is CASSVGSDHEQFF. As DNA, the CDR3 is TGTGCCAGCAGCGTAGGAAGCGACCATGAGCAGTTCTTC.

The V call is TRBV5-8, the J call TRBJ2-1; possible D gene TRBD2, 5 bases. The CDR3 is made up of 17 amino acids. Germline assignment: CDR1 SGHTS and CDR2 YDEGEE. Trimming cost V 1 base and J 0 bases, with 14 bases left between them. This chain's CDR3 is CASSLWEGGLSYNEQFF. The CDR3 DNA follows: TGTGCCAGCAGCTTGTGGGAAGGAGGTCTCTCCTACAATGAGCAGTTCTTC. Full variable domain (outside the CDR3, taken from reference TRBV5-8 and TRBJ2-1): EAGVTQSPTHLIKTRGQQATLRCSPISGHTSVYWYQQALGLGLQFLLWYDEGEERNRGNFPPRFSGRQFPNYSSELNVNALELEDSALYLCASSLWEGGLSYNEQFFGPGTRLTVL.

This rearrangement joins TRBV10-2 to TRBJ2-5; the match to TRBD2 covers 7 bases. J was trimmed by 5 bases and V by 4 bases; bases with no gene match: 7. This CDR3 contains 14 residues. The germline CDR1 and CDR2 sequences are WSHSY and SAAADI. As DNA, the CDR3 is TGCGCCAGCAGTGTGGGCGGGAGAATGGAGACCCAGTACTTC. This translates into CASSVGGRMETQYF.

The chain uses TRBV11-2 and TRBJ2-3; 7 bases match TRBD2. The CDR3 spans 16 residues. V shed 4 bases, J shed 3 bases, and the junction held 10 bases outside the gene matches. Per the germline V gene, CDR1 is SGHAT and CDR2 is FQNNGV. CDR3 in DNA: TGTGCCAGCAGCTCCGGGGGGAGAGGGAGAACAGATACGCAGTATTTT. Translating it yields CASSSGGRGRTDTQYF.

This clone showed up just once. The chain employs TRBV7-9 and TRBJ2-7; 9 bases are a match to TRBD1. Germline V lookup: CDR1 SEHNR, CDR2 FQNEAQ (reference sequence). The CDR3 has 15 residues. V gave up 7 bases and J gave up 0 bases; unmatched junction bases: 7. CDR3 coding DNA: TGTGCCAGCACCTCCGGGACAGGGAGCTCCTACGAGCAGTACTTC. This codes for CASTSGTGSSYEQYF.

The chain has TRBV9 and TRBJ1-2; the D is unclear. The germline CDR1 and CDR2 sequences are SGDLS and YYNGEE. The CDR3 loop spans 11 amino acids. Deletions cut 0 bases from V and 9 bases from J, with 6 bases between. CDR3 nucleotide sequence: TGTGCCAGCAGCGTAGGAAAAAGCTACACCTTC. This gives the protein CASSVGKSYTF.

The rearrangement uses TRBV27 and TRBJ2-5; 7 positions match TRBD2. Germline CDR1 MNHEY, CDR2 SMNVEV (reference sequence). The ends lost 2 bases at V and 5 bases at J; junction bases unmatched: 8. The CDR3 has 15 amino acids. CDR3 DNA: TGTGCCAGCAGTTTAGGGGCGGGGGTGATGGAGACCCAGTACTTC. Translated: CASSLGAGVMETQYF.

The chain recombines TRBV18 with TRBJ1-4; D is unresolved. V shed 1 base and J shed 6 bases, with 15 bases lying between them. Germline CDR1 KGHSH, CDR2 LQKENI. The CDR3 is 16 amino acids. For the CDR3, the DNA is TGTGCCAGCTCACCACTTCGTGGGGTTGCGGATGAAAAACTGTTTTTT. Its translation is CASSPLRGVADEKLFF.

The genes are TRBV6-1 and TRBJ2-7; 9 bases map to TRBD1. The CDR3 contains 13 residues. The V and J ends lost 11 bases and 1 base, in that order; junction bases with no gene match: 6. CDR1 and CDR2 from the germline V gene are MNHNS and SASEGT. This CDR3 reads CAARGTGSYEQYF. CDR3 bases: TGTGCCGCACGAGGGACAGGGTCCTACGAGCAGTACTTC.

The chain recombines TRBV14 with TRBJ1-4, with D perhaps TRBD1 (5 bases). The germline gives CDR1 SGHDN, CDR2 FVKESK. The CDR3 contains 13 residues. Trimming left V 4 bases short and J 7 bases short, with 10 bases between. DNA of the CDR3: TGTGCCAGCAGCCTTTGGGGGAGTGAAAAACTGTTTTTT. Translating gives CASSLWGSEKLFF.

The V gene is TRBV14, the J gene TRBJ2-3; TRBD2 aligns across 11 bases. CDR3 length: 16 amino acids. The ends lost 0 bases at V and 4 bases at J; junction bases unmatched: 3. Germline CDR1 is SGHDN and CDR2 is FVKESK. For the CDR3, the DNA is TGTGCCAGCAGCCAAGAACTAGCGGGAGTAGCAGATACGCAGTATTTT. Residues: CASSQELAGVADTQYF.

The chain has TRBV2 and TRBJ2-3; TRBD2 agrees at 8 bases. Unmatched junction bases numbered 16, after V lost 8 bases and J lost 6 bases. The CDR3 extends over 16 amino acids. From germline, CDR1 is SNHLY and CDR2 FYNNEI. Written as DNA, the CDR3 is TGTGCCAGCGCCAAGCCCACGGGGGGGCCCCGGGATACGCAGTATTTT. It is translated as CASAKPTGGPRDTQYF.

The chain employs TRBV7-2 and TRBJ1-4, with a possible D match to TRBD1 (5 bases). CDR3 length: 16 amino acids. Germline values: CDR1 SGHTA, CDR2 FQGNSA. The germline V and J ends were trimmed by 4 bases and 8 bases, with 20 bases remaining between them. The CDR3 nucleotides are TGTGCCAGCAGCTCACTCAGGGCGTCGGTAGGAGAAAAACTGTTTTTT. Amino acids: CASSSLRASVGEKLFF.